This T cell receptor beta chain was sequenced in a study of regulatory T cells in long-lasting Graves disease (dated by TCRdb to the early 2020s). Study-level background: Antithyroid drugs had been taken for less than 3 months by newly diagnosed Graves' disease patients. A total of around 33 samples were covered by TCR sequencing, comprising approximately 13 persistent and around 20 newly diagnosed Graves' disease patients. The study was registered as a clinical trial and conducted in China. Persistent Graves' disease patients were compared with newly diagnosed Graves' disease patients by peripheral blood TCR sequencing and RNA sequencing.

The CDR3 numbers 17 residues from cysteine through phenylalanine. The DNA shown is the 51-base CDR3, in frame from base 1. After removal of 2 bases from V and 5 bases from J, the junction retains 11 bases not matched to a gene. CDR1 DFQATT and CDR2 SNEGSKA are derived from the germline V gene (reference sequence). The time point label, read with the paper, signifies: newly diagnosed GD, antithyroid drugs for less than 3 months. For both TCR sequencing and RNA sequencing, RNA was extracted from PBMCs in TRIzol. Graves' disease was diagnosed according to American Thyroid Association guidelines. The patients came from an endocrinology department in Xi'an, China. From each patient, about 9.7 milliliters of peripheral blood was collected into an EDTA anticoagulant tube. Ficoll Paque Plus density gradient separation was used to isolate PBMCs, and no additional T cell sorting was done. RNA quality was checked with an Agilent 2100 Bioanalyzer and agarose gel, and concentration with a NanoDrop 2000.

This clonotype was found many times. Its target antigen remains unknown. Qualities for individual bases were not recorded, and no much larger clone is one base off. The investigation overall reported the following: Patients with persistent disease shared more public clonotypes (roughly 2,900) than newly diagnosed patients did (about 970). The authors noted that the small sample size was a limitation that may lower accuracy. Persistent Graves' disease patients showed lower TCR Shannon entropy and fewer highly expanded clones than newly diagnosed patients, suggesting clonal expansion. Sequencing and analysis were restricted to the TCR beta chain. Only peripheral blood was studied, because thyroid tissue, the primary lesion, was inaccessible. TRBV28, TRBJ1-2 and TRBJ2-5 were preferentially used in persistent disease, while TRBV20-1 and TRBJ2-1 were favored in newly diagnosed disease.

Library preparation employed multiplex PCR. Sequencing relied on an Illumina HiSeq 4000. iRepertoire HTBI primers and Arm-PCR amplification of CDR3 regions were used to construct TCR beta libraries. Gel purification was performed on PCR products prior to sequencing. The authors' analysis ran thus. Across samples, 60 to 75 TRBV and 14 TRBJ segments were identified and used for gene usage analysis of CDR3 amino acid clonotypes. COPE and FqMerger were used to merge filtered high-quality paired reads into contigs. Contigs were aligned with BLAST to IMGT TRBV, TRBD and TRBJ reference genes, and CDR3 was defined per IMGT. Any clonotype with a frequency above 0.1% was classified as a highly expanded clone. Shannon entropy was used to measure repertoire diversity, and the Gini coefficient was used to measure V-J evenness. Clonotypes shared by more than one individual were considered public. The public reads were reanalyzed by TCRdb: fastp trimming at Q25, MiXCR alignment, in-frame beta chains only. Rows matching on CDR3 protein sequence are summarized as one entry with the most common DNA and genes. None of the V and J calls come from the authors' own analysis; TCRdb made them. The sample has 560,000 or so distinct CDR3 sequences on record, approximately 16% of them singletons. In total, the top ten clones hold approximately 12% of the sample.

In addition, the sample was reused for a study of T cells in Graves' hyperthyroidism and ophthalmopathy. As the second study states: Graves' hyperthyroidism was defined as stable when no progression to ophthalmopathy occurred over 18 months of follow-up. Hyperthyroidism patients were aged 18 to 65 years and newly diagnosed, with disease duration of less than 2 months. Any patient with an uncontrolled infection, another autoimmune disease, pregnancy or lactation was excluded. Clinical symptoms, serum thyroxine and TRAb, thyroid ultrasound, and orbital computed tomography formed the basis for the diagnoses. A first-round RT-PCR of the TCR CDR3 used the HTBI primer set with the Qiagen OneStep RT-PCR kit. Most expanded thyroid clonotypes (frequency above 0.001) were also detected in blood, suggesting blood repertoires may reflect thyroid immune responses. In cross-validation, a model built on a 13 V-J signature told ophthalmopathy apart from stable hyperthyroidism with approximately 90% sensitivity and approximately 81% specificity, and in testing the same model reached 80%/75%. In validation, progression to ophthalmopathy was predicted by the model with nearly 71% sensitivity and 72.22% specificity, a median of roughly six months before onset. To identify distinguishing TCR V-J signatures, a discovery cohort of around 100 patients was used, comprising 40 to 45 with Graves' ophthalmopathy and approximately 58 with stable Graves' hyperthyroidism. Prospective prediction of ophthalmopathy was tested in an independent validation cohort consisting of 18 to 20 hyperthyroidism patients and approximately 16 patients who later progressed to ophthalmopathy. The 100 discovery patients were divided at random into training and test sets in a 7:3 ratio. In more than 5 Graves' hyperthyroidism patients, the study also compared T-cell repertoires from thyroid tissue with T-cell repertoires from blood. Following sampling, methimazole starting at 30 mg daily was given to hyperthyroidism patients, and high-dose intravenous methylprednisolone was given to ophthalmopathy patients. The libraries were constructed in a second round of multiplex PCR and then size-selected and purified. Sequencing of the libraries was done on an Illumina HiSeq2000 using paired-end 100 bp reads. SOAPnuke was used to process the raw data, removing reads that contained adapters or uncalled bases, had a mean Phred below 15, or lacked an exact match to the constant primer or identifier. COPE v1.2.5 was used to merge high-quality paired reads, and clonotypes were defined as unique nucleotide sequences. Clonotypes were aligned to IMGT TRBV, TRBD and TRBJ reference segments using MiTCR v1.1. Analysis was restricted to V-J combinations with a frequency above 0.0001, which covered roughly 99% of repertoires. The TCS score was defined as the ratio of F50 (clonal expansion) to E x V (chaos), calculated using BLOSUM62-based TCRdist between CDR3 peptides within each V-J. Welch's t-statistics and random forest reduced around 510 V-J features to roughly 13, which were used in a naive Bayes classifier (R e1071). Sample size was not statistically predetermined, and blinding of investigators to group allocation was not performed. The paper describes TCR Vbeta CDR3 sequencing of around 140 peripheral blood samples, made up of 43 ophthalmopathy patients, 70 to 75 hyperthyroidism patients and approximately 17 progressor patients.

Rearrangement joined TRBV20-1 to TRBJ2-5; the junction holds 13 bases that match TRBD2. The sample was peripheral blood mononuclear cells (PBMCs), taken at new diagnosis, from a patient treated with antithyroid drugs. This TCR derives from a man between 18 and 35 years old with Graves disease. Donor details come from another sample of the same person, matched by shared clones. The CDR3 is CSARLFGTSGTFETQYF. The DNA reads TGCAGTGCTAGACTCTTCGGGACTAGCGGGACTTTTGAGACCCAGTACTTC.